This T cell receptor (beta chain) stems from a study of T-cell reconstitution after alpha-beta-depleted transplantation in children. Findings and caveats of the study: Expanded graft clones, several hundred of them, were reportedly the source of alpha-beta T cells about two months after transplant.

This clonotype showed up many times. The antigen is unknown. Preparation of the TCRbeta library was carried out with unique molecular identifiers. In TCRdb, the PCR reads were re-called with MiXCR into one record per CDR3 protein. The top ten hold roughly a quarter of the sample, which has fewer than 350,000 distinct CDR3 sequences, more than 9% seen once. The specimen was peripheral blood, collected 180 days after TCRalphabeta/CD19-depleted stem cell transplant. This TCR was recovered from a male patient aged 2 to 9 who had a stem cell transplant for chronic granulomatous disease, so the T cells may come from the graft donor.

The CDR3: CSAPGGQVRQPQHF. For the CDR3, the DNA is TGCAGTGCTCCTGGTGGGCAGGTTCGTCAGCCCCAGCATTTT. The chain uses TRBV20-1 and TRBJ1-5; no clear D. This CDR3 has 14 residues. Trimming cost V 5 bases and J 6 bases, with 17 bases left between them. Germline CDR1 reads DFQATT; CDR2 reads SNEGSKA (reference sequence).